This TCR beta chain was retrieved from a study of cytomegalovirus exposure and HLA in healthy donors. The study's findings and limits: Prior analysis indicated that the majority of TCR beta V segments exhibited productivity approximately 87% or approximately 30% of the time.

A remark on this clone: Its target is unknown.

Trimming removed 3 bases from V and 4 bases from J; junction bases left unmatched: 5. Germline V lookup: CDR1 MDHEN, CDR2 SYDVKM. This CDR3 region has 16 residues. The PCR contained 60 Vbeta and 13 Jbeta primers. TCRdb's copy holds only in-frame clones and misses some; the assay was immunoSEQ multiplex PCR. The sample includes 120,000 to 150,000 clones, about three quarters of them seen just once. Sequencing was performed on PBMCs. The J gene is TRBJ2-1, the V gene TRBV28; 11 bases map to TRBD2. The receptor comes from a male donor in good health and CMV-seropositive. Here the CDR3 reads CASSLGLAETYNEQFF. CDR3 nucleotide sequence: TGTGCCAGCAGTTTGGGACTAGCGGAAACTTACAATGAGCAGTTCTTC.